This T cell receptor (beta chain) was observed in a study of shared clonotypes between healthy human individuals. Trimming took off 1 base at V and 2 bases at J, with 24 bases between the two ends. Germline lookup yields CDR1 GTSNPN and CDR2 SVGIG (reference sequence). The CDR3 has 20 amino acids. Profiled with immunoSEQ multiplex PCR; TCRdb holds only in-frame clones, not every one. The profile shows around 2,000,000 clones, over 85% of them singletons. The naive CD8 subset, CD45RO-negative cells positively selected for CCR7, excluded terminally differentiated effector memory CD45RA+ cells. This chain uses TRBV30 with TRBJ2-6; a weak D match, TRBD1 (6 bases). Sequenced input: naive CD8+ T cells sorted from blood. This sequence originates from a man younger than 35 in good health. This CDR3 is CAWSEWGPDRLVAGANVLTF. The DNA of the CDR3 is TGTGCCTGGAGTGAATGGGGACCAGACAGGTTGGTTGCTGGGGCCAACGTCCTGACTTTC.